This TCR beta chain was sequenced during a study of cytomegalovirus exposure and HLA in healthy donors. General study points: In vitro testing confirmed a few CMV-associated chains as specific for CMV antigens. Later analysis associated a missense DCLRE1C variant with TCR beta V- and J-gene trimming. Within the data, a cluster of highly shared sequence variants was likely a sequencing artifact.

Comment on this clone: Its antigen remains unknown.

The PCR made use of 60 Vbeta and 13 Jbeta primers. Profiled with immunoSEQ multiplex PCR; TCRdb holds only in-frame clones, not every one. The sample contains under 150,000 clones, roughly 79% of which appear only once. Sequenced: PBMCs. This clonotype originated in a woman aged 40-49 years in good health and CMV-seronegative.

Here the CDR3 reads CASSLGPGMGEQYF. The CDR3 nucleotides are TGTGCCAGCAGCTTAGGTCCAGGGATGGGCGAGCAGTACTTC. This chain connects TRBV11-1 to TRBJ2-7, with D tentatively TRBD1 (5 bases). Per the germline V gene, CDR1 is SGHAT and CDR2 is FQDESV (reference sequence). Deletions cut 1 base from V and 6 bases from J, with 13 bases between. This CDR3 comprises 14 residues.